These 19 T cell receptor beta chains were sequenced from one sample in a study of cytotoxic CD8 clonotypes in ibrutinib-treated CLL. The repertoire was sequenced with immunoSEQ multiplex PCR; TCRdb's copy has only in-frame clones and lacks some. The table records about 57,000 clones, 56% of them present only once. This sample comprised PBMCs, obtained after 24 months of ibrutinib treatment. The source is a human donor with chronic lymphocytic leukemia.

J is TRBJ2-3 and V is TRBV18; the match to TRBD1 covers 7 bases. J gave up 4 bases and V 3 bases, and 10 bases lay outside the gene matches. The length of the CDR3 is 16 residues. Germline CDR1 is KGHSH and CDR2 is LQKENI. Here the CDR3 DNA reads TGTGCCAGCTCACCGGGAACCGGGACAGTTGCAGATACGCAGTATTTT. Its translation is CASSPGTGTVADTQYF.

In DNA form, the CDR3 reads TGTGCCAGCAGGGACAGCACCGGGGAGCTGTTTTTT. Translation: CASRDSTGELFF. The chain joins TRBV6-4 to TRBJ2-2; D possibly corresponds to TRBD1 (6 bases). The ends were cut back, 6 bases at V and 4 bases at J, with 6 bases in the middle. The CDR3 extends over 12 amino acids. Germline V gene data show CDR1 as MRHNA and CDR2 as SNTAGT.

This clone was detected once. The chain recombines TRBV9 with TRBJ2-1; D assignment may be TRBD1 or TRBD2 (5 bases each). V lost 3 bases and J 0 bases, leaving 13 bases between the germline ends. Germline V CDR1 and CDR2: SGDLS, YYNGEE. CDR3 length equals 16 residues. CDR3 nucleotides: TGTGCCAGCAGCGGGGCCGAGGGGAGCTCCTACAATGAGCAGTTCTTC. Its protein is CASSGAEGSSYNEQFF.

The CDR3 region has the DNA TGTGCCAGCTTTGCACCCCGACCAGGGGCTTATGGCTACACCTTC. It is translated as CASFAPRPGAYGYTF. The chain uses TRBV6-5 and TRBJ1-2; maybe TRBD1 (6 bases). The germline V gene encodes CDR1 MNHEY and CDR2 SVGAGI. The V end was cut by 8 bases, the J end by 5 bases, with 21 bases between. The CDR3 contains 15 residues.

This sequence joins TRBV5-1 and TRBJ2-1; a possible D gene is TRBD2 (6 bases). Between the trimmed V and J ends, which lost 0 bases and 3 bases, there was a span of 16 bases. Germline CDR1 and CDR2: SGHRS and YFSETQ. This CDR3 contains 17 residues. CDR3 in amino acids: CASSLARLVDHYNEQFF. The CDR3, as DNA: TGCGCCAGCAGCTTGGCCCGACTAGTCGACCACTACAATGAGCAGTTCTTC.

The CDR3, as DNA: TGTGCCAGCAGTGAGCTTGGACAGGGAGCGAGGGCTTTCTTT. Encoded protein: CASSELGQGARAFF. The gene calls are TRBV6-1 and TRBJ1-1, with 8 positions matching TRBD1. CDR1 is MNHNS, CDR2 SASEGT, per germline. V dropped 3 bases and J dropped 11; count of bases not matched to a gene: 11. The CDR3 length is 14 residues.

The chain employs TRBV11-2 and TRBJ2-3; the D is unclear. CDR1 is SGHAT and CDR2 is FQNNGV in the germline V gene. The length of the CDR3 is 15 residues. Trimming cost V 5 bases and J 6 bases, with 18 bases left between them. The CDR3 protein is CASSTQRTVGDTQYF. CDR3 nucleotides: TGTGCCAGCAGCACCCAAAGGACCGTGGGGGATACGCAGTATTTT.

This chain joins TRBV10-3 and TRBJ1-1; D is perhaps TRBD1 (6 bases). The CDR3 extends over 15 amino acids. Germline CDR1 is ENHRY and CDR2 is SYGVKD. Deletions cut 10 bases from V and 5 bases from J, with 23 bases between. The CDR3 sequence: CASSRDTSNPTEAFF. The CDR3 DNA sequence: TGTGCCAGCAGCCGGGACACATCAAATCCGACTGAAGCTTTCTTT.

The V and J genes are TRBV15 and TRBJ1-1; D unresolved. The germline V gene has CDR1 LNHNV and CDR2 YYDKDF (reference sequence). The CDR3 totals 15 residues. V was cut by 0 bases and J by 1 base, with 9 bases left in between. CDR3 loop: CATSRDHAGNTEAFF. CDR3 bases: TGTGCCACCAGCAGAGATCACGCGGGGAACACTGAAGCTTTCTTT.

The chain recombines TRBV18 with TRBJ1-2; TRBD1 matches at 7 bases. The junction had 7 bases not matched to a gene; V was cut back by 3 bases and J by 6 bases. This CDR3 contains 14 residues. CDR1 KGHSH and CDR2 LQKENI come from the germline V gene. The CDR3 DNA reads as TGTGCCAGCTCACCTTTTCAAGGACAGGATGGCTACACCTTC. Encoded protein: CASSPFQGQDGYTF.

This chain uses TRBV7-6 with TRBJ1-5, with 11 positions matching TRBD1. The CDR3 runs 15 residues. With 3 bases clipped from V and 7 bases from J, the junction kept 5 bases outside the gene matches. Germline loops: CDR1 SGHVS, CDR2 FNYEAQ. The CDR3 spells CASSLGTGGWQPQHF. CDR3 bases: TGTGCCAGCAGCTTGGGGACAGGGGGTTGGCAGCCCCAGCATTTT.

The chain links TRBV27 to TRBJ2-7; D is uncertain. The V and J ends lost 0 bases and 3 bases respectively, with 6 bases between them. This CDR3 is built from 13 residues. Germline-derived CDR1 and CDR2 are MNHEY and SMNVEV (reference sequence). CDR3: CASSLSHSYEQYF. DNA of the CDR3: TGTGCCAGCAGTTTATCCCACAGCTACGAGCAGTACTTC.

The chain combines TRBV27 with TRBJ2-7, with 9 nucleotides matching TRBD1. Germline trimming cut 4 bases from V and 3 bases from J; bases unmatched to any gene: 10. CDR1 and CDR2 from the germline V gene are MNHEY and SMNVEV (reference sequence). The CDR3 spans 16 residues. This CDR3 is CASSWATGGAGYEQYF. The CDR3 nucleotides read TGTGCCAGCAGTTGGGCAACAGGGGGCGCGGGCTACGAGCAGTACTTC.

V usage is TRBV9 and J usage is TRBJ2-5, with D perhaps TRBD1 (6 bases). V gave up 0 bases and J gave up 5 bases, with 23 bases separating them. This CDR3 spans 18 amino acids. The germline gives CDR1 SGDLS, CDR2 YYNGEE. The CDR3 coding sequence is TGTGCCAGCAGCGTAGGAAGCGGTAACTGGGGGCTTTCGGAGACCCAGTACTTC. Translation gives CASSVGSGNWGLSETQYF.

This clone has more than one count but fewer than ten. The chain couples TRBV7-6 to TRBJ1-3; D ambiguous. CDR1 is SGHVS and CDR2 is FNYEAQ in the germline V gene. The CDR3 runs 15 residues. V was clipped by 6 bases and J by 0 bases, with 12 bases between them. The CDR3 DNA reads as TGTGCCAGCAGTCGGGGAAGAGCCTCTGGAAACACCATATATTTT. Amino acid sequence: CASSRGRASGNTIYF.

The chain uses TRBV28 and TRBJ2-5; 13 bases are shared with TRBD2. The CDR3 totals 18 residues. V trimming: 7 bases; J trimming: 0 bases; junction bases outside the gene matches: 11. CDR1 MDHEN and CDR2 SYDVKM come from the germline V gene. In DNA form, the CDR3 reads TGTGCCAGCACCGATGGGACTAGCGGGGTAGGGTACCAAGAGACCCAGTACTTC. Translating it yields CASTDGTSGVGYQETQYF.

The rearrangement uses TRBV5-1 and TRBJ1-2; TRBD1 agrees at 7 bases. Unmatched junction bases numbered 5, after V lost 2 bases and J lost 7 bases. Germline-derived CDR1 and CDR2 are SGHRS and YFSETQ. CDR3 length: 13 residues. This chain's CDR3 is CASSFDRAGGYTF. In DNA form, the CDR3 reads TGCGCCAGCAGCTTCGACAGGGCTGGTGGCTACACCTTC.

J is TRBJ1-4 and V is TRBV4-2, with 7 bases lining up with TRBD1. Germline values: CDR1 LGHNA, CDR2 YNFKEQ. The length of the CDR3 is 18 residues. Trimming at V came to 1 base and at J to 3 bases, leaving 11 bases not matched to a gene. The CDR3 DNA sequence: TGTGCCAGCAGCCAAGCCACGCGGCAGGGGGGCTCTAATGAAAAACTGTTTTTT. Encoded protein: CASSQATRQGGSNEKLFF.

The chain carries TRBV10-3 and TRBJ1-2; weak D call: TRBD1 (6 bases). Per germline, CDR1 ENHRY and CDR2 SYGVKD. V gave up 10 bases and J gave up 6 bases, with 15 bases separating them. The CDR3 is made up of 12 amino acids. The CDR3 nucleotides are TGTGCCAGCCAGGGACAAAAAGATGGCTACACCTTC. It encodes CASQGQKDGYTF.